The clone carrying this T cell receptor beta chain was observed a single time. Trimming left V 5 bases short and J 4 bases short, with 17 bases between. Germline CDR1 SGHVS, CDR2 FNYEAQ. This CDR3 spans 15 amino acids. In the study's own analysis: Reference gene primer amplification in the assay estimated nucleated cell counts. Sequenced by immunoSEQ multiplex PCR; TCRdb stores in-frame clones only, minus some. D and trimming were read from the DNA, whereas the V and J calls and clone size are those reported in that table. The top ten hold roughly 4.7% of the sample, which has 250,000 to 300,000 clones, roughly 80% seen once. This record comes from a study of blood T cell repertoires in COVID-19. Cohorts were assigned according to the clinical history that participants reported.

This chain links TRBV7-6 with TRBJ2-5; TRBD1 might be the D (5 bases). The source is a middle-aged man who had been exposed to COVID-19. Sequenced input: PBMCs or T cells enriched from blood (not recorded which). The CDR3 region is CASSPANRLGETQYF. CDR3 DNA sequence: TGTGCCAGCAGCCCCGCCAACAGGTTAGGAGAGACCCAGTACTTC.